This paragraph covers one TCR beta chain sequence. TCRdb re-derived calls from the RT-PCR reads in MiXCR, one entry per CDR3 protein. The sample gives almost 700,000 distinct CDR3 sequences, 14% of which show up once; about 3.6% is in the top ten. V shed 4 bases and J 9 bases; nucleotides not matched to a gene: 7. This CDR3 is 14 amino acids long. Germline-derived CDR1 and CDR2 are DFQATT and SNEGSKA (reference sequence). This rearrangement joins TRBV20-1 to TRBJ1-6; 9 bases align to TRBD1. The sequence came from a female donor in good health, serving as a healthy control. The specimen was memory CD4+ T cells from blood. CDR3 in amino acids: CSAIPGTGRSPLHF. CDR3 DNA sequence: TGCAGTGCTATACCCGGGACAGGGCGTTCACCCCTCCACTTT.